The clone carrying this T cell receptor (beta chain) was counted a single time. Produced via immunoSEQ multiplex PCR; TCRdb's table is partial and in-frame only. Of tens of thousands of clones in the sample, approximately 90% were seen once. The data derive from a study of T cell responses to AZD1222 COVID-19 vaccine. J gave up 2 bases and V 6 bases, and 5 bases lay outside the gene matches. Germline loops: CDR1 MNHEY, CDR2 SVGAGI. CDR3 size: 15 residues. Sequences were derived from peripheral blood, sampled 28 days after the second AZD1222 dose. The rearrangement joins TRBV6-5 to TRBJ2-1, with 9 bases matching TRBD2. The receptor's source is an adult who received the AZD1222 COVID-19 vaccine. CDR3 DNA sequence: TGTGCCAGCAGAATTAGCGGGGGCCCCTACAATGAGCAGTTCTTC. Translation gives CASRISGGPYNEQFF.